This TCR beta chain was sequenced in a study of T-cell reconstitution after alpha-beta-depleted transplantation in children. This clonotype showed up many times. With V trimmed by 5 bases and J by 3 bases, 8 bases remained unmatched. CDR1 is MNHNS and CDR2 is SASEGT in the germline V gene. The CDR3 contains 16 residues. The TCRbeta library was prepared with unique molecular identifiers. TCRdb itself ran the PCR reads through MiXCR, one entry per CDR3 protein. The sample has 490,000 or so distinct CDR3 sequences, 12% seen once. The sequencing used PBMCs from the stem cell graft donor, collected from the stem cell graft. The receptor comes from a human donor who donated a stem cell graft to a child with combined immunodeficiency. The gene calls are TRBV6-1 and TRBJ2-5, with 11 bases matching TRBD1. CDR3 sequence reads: CASSPGQGAFKETQYF. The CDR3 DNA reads TGTGCCAGCAGTCCCGGACAGGGGGCCTTTAAAGAGACCCAGTACTTC.